The 32 T cell receptor beta chains in this list originate from one sample, sequenced in a study of blood T cell repertoires in COVID-19. Profiled with immunoSEQ multiplex PCR; TCRdb holds only in-frame clones, not every one. The data contain 150,000 to 200,000 clones, 80% to 90% of them seen just once; the ten biggest clones take up 1.5% to 2%. Sample: peripheral blood. The source of these receptors is a man aged 18 to 35 who had recovered from COVID-19.

This sequence joins TRBV11-3 and TRBJ2-3, with TRBD2 identical over 7 bases. CDR1 and CDR2 (germline): SGHNT, YENEEA. The CDR3 is made up of 15 amino acids. The V gene end was trimmed by 5 bases and the J gene end by 5 bases; junction bases not matched to a gene: 10. This CDR3 is CASSPDGTKGDTQYF. The CDR3 nucleotides read TGTGCCAGCAGCCCTGATGGGACTAAGGGAGATACGCAGTATTTT. The whole variable domain, remainder taken from reference TRBV11-3 and TRBJ2-3, is EAGVVQSPRYKIIEKKQPVAFWCNPISGHNTLYWYLQNLGQGPELLIRYENEEAVDDSQLPKDRFSAERLKGVDSTLKIQPAELGDSAVYLCASSPDGTKGDTQYFGPGTRLTVL.

This clone was seen a handful of times. The genes are TRBV15 and TRBJ1-4; D is perhaps TRBD1 (5 bases). The length of the CDR3 is 15 residues. Germline values: CDR1 LNHNV, CDR2 YYDKDF (reference sequence). Deletions cut 4 bases from V and 5 bases from J, with 14 bases between. CDR3 sequence: CATSIIAGRNEKLFF. The DNA of the CDR3 is TGTGCCACCAGCATAATCGCAGGGAGGAATGAAAAACTGTTTTTT.

The chain has TRBV28 and TRBJ1-2; no firm D call. Germline V gives CDR1 MDHEN, CDR2 SYDVKM. The ends were cut back, 7 bases at V and 0 bases at J, with 9 bases in the middle. The CDR3 runs to 13 residues. As DNA, the CDR3 is TGTGCCAGCAAAACAACAACTAACTATGGCTACACCTTC. Its translation is CASKTTTNYGYTF.

This clone was found once. This chain connects TRBV5-1 to TRBJ2-1; D gene uncertain. V lost 0 bases and J 5 bases, leaving 6 bases between the germline ends. Germline lookup yields CDR1 SGHRS and CDR2 YFSETQ. The CDR3 runs to 13 residues. CDR3 DNA sequence: TGCGCCAGCAGCTTGGAACTTAACAATGAGCAGTTCTTC. Protein product: CASSLELNNEQFF. Full variable domain (rest looked up from reference TRBV5-1 and TRBJ2-1): KAGVTQTPRYLIKTRGQQVTLSCSPISGHRSVSWYQQTPGQGLQFLFEYFSETQRNKGNFPGRFSGRQFSNSRSEMNVSTLELGDSALYLCASSLELNNEQFFGPGTRLTVL.

The rearrangement joins TRBV10-3 to TRBJ1-2; D is unresolved. The CDR3 loop spans 12 amino acids. The V end lost 0 bases, the J end lost 8 bases, and 7 bases lay between the germline ends. The germline CDR1 and CDR2 sequences are ENHRY and SYGVKD. The CDR3 reads CAISESTGGYTF. The CDR3 DNA reads as TGTGCCATCAGTGAGTCGACGGGAGGCTACACCTTC.

In this sample, this clone turned up a few times. The rearrangement joins TRBV27 to TRBJ2-6, with 8 positions matching TRBD1. This CDR3 spans 20 amino acids. The V and J ends lost 3 bases and 3 bases, in that order; junction bases with no gene match: 16. CDR1 MNHEY and CDR2 SMNVEV come from the germline V gene (reference sequence). The CDR3: CASSFREHRGTVVGANVLTF. The CDR3 coding sequence is TGTGCCAGCAGTTTTAGGGAACACAGGGGGACAGTGGTTGGGGCCAACGTCCTGACTTTC.

The chain couples TRBV19 to TRBJ1-6; D is unclear. There are 13 residues in the CDR3. Germline CDR1 is LNHDA and CDR2 is SQIVND (reference sequence). The V gene lost 8 bases and the J gene lost 9 bases, with 14 bases spanning the gap. CDR3 region: CASSPGVGSPLHF. DNA of the CDR3: TGTGCCAGTTCCCCCGGGGTTGGTTCACCCCTCCACTTT.

The genes are TRBV28 and TRBJ2-1; no clear D gene. Germline CDR1 and CDR2: MDHEN and SYDVKM. V was trimmed by 5 bases and J by 10 bases, leaving 9 bases between them. The CDR3 consists of 11 residues. CDR3: CASSAAPEQFF. The CDR3 DNA follows: TGTGCCAGCAGTGCAGCGCCGGAGCAGTTCTTC. The variable domain in full, with the rest retrieved from reference TRBV28 and TRBJ2-1, is DVKVTQSSRYLVKRTGEKVFLECVQDMDHENMFWYRQDPGLGLRLIYFSYDVKMKEKGDIPEGYSVSREKKERFSLILESASTNQTSMYLCASSAAPEQFFGPGTRLTVL.

V is TRBV11-2 and J is TRBJ2-6; no clear D gene. This CDR3 is 17 amino acids long. Germline CDR1 reads SGHAT; CDR2 reads FQNNGV. The V and J ends lost 3 bases and 0 bases respectively, with 12 bases between them. This CDR3 reads CASSFSGSGSGANVLTF. CDR3 nucleotides: TGTGCCAGCAGCTTCTCCGGGTCGGGCTCTGGGGCCAACGTCCTGACTTTC.

The V and J genes are TRBV10-1 and TRBJ2-5; the match to TRBD1 covers 8 bases. Germline CDR1 reads WNHNN; CDR2 reads SYGVQD (reference sequence). Germline trimming cut 4 bases from V and 4 bases from J; bases unmatched to any gene: 2. The CDR3 length is 13 residues. CDR3 DNA sequence: TGCGCCAGCAGTGTTGGACAGGGAGAGACCCAGTACTTC. Translating gives CASSVGQGETQYF.

This clone was counted a single time. The rearrangement links TRBV12-3 or TRBV12-4 to TRBJ2-2, with TRBD1 matching 9 bases. The junction had 4 bases not matched to a gene; V was cut back by 6 bases and J by 8 bases. The CDR3 consists of 13 residues. CDR3 sequence: CASSQQGAGELFF. CDR3 nucleotides: TGTGCCAGCAGCCAACAGGGGGCTGGGGAGCTGTTTTTT.

The V call is TRBV5-1, the J call TRBJ1-2; 8 bases align to TRBD1. With V trimmed by 4 bases and J by 5 bases, 7 bases remained unmatched. Germline values: CDR1 SGHRS, CDR2 YFSETQ. The CDR3 runs 14 residues. The CDR3 DNA reads TGCGCCAGCAGCCCAGGGACAGGTGAATATGGCTACACCTTC. This sequence encodes CASSPGTGEYGYTF.

The J gene is TRBJ1-3, the V gene TRBV19; tentative D call: TRBD1 (6 bases). The germline V gene has CDR1 LNHDA and CDR2 SQIVND (reference sequence). Trimming pared 10 bases from V and 3 bases from J, leaving 19 bases between. The CDR3 is 15 amino acids. The CDR3 DNA follows: TGTGCCACCACCAACCGGGACACCTTTGGAAACACCATATATTTT. Its translation is CATTNRDTFGNTIYF.

This chain links TRBV3-1 (or the pseudogene TRBV3-2) with TRBJ2-2; 7 positions match TRBD1. The ends lost 6 bases at V and 6 bases at J; junction bases unmatched: 10. CDR3 length equals 15 residues. CDR1 LGHDT and CDR2 YNNKEL come from the germline V gene (reference sequence). The CDR3 DNA sequence: TGTGCCAGCAGGCACAGGGGTGTAAAGGCCGGGGAGCTGTTTTTT. Its protein product is CASRHRGVKAGELFF.

The CDR3 reads CASNLKLAGGHYEQFF. As DNA, the CDR3 is TGTGCCAGCAACCTCAAACTAGCGGGAGGTCACTATGAGCAGTTCTTC. V is TRBV21-1 and J is TRBJ2-1; TRBD2 is the table's D call and was not checked against the DNA. TRBV21-1 is listed as a pseudogene. The CDR3 spans 16 residues.

The V call is TRBV30, the J call TRBJ2-5; maybe TRBD1 (5 bases). Germline loops: CDR1 GTSNPN, CDR2 SVGIG (reference sequence). Trimming shortened V by 5 bases and J by 3 bases, and 7 bases separated the two germline ends. The length of the CDR3 is 11 residues. The CDR3 coding sequence is TGTGCCTGGCAGACAGAAGAGACCCAGTACTTC. Residues: CAWQTEETQYF. The full variable domain, with the rest looked up from reference TRBV30 and TRBJ2-5, is SQTIHQWPATLVQPVGSPLSLECTVEGTSNPNLYWYRQAAGRGLQLLFYSVGIGQISSEVPQNLSASRPQDRQFILSSKKLLLSDSGFYLCAWQTEETQYFGPGTRLLVL.

The chain couples TRBV19 to TRBJ2-1, with D tentatively TRBD2 (6 bases). V was pared by 5 bases and J by 10 bases, with 18 bases between. Germline CDR1 and CDR2: LNHDA and SQIVND (reference sequence). CDR3 size: 14 residues. For the CDR3, the DNA is TGTGCCAGTAGTTTGGGGGACTTATCCACGGAGCAGTTCTTC. Protein: CASSLGDLSTEQFF.

V is TRBV4-1 and J is TRBJ2-3, with 9 bases aligning to TRBD2. The CDR3 is made up of 16 amino acids. Germline V gene sequence: CDR1 MGHRA, CDR2 YSYEKL. After removal of 4 bases from V and 3 bases from J, the junction contained 8 bases not matched to a gene. CDR3 nucleotides: TGCGCCAGCAGCCTTTCACTAGCGGGTGTAACAGATACGCAGTATTTT. Amino acid sequence: CASSLSLAGVTDTQYF.

The chain combines TRBV28 with TRBJ1-3, with unresolved D. This CDR3 spans 15 amino acids. CDR1 and CDR2 (germline): MDHEN, SYDVKM. Trimming removed 2 bases at V and 0 bases at J, with 8 bases between. The CDR3 coding sequence is TGTGCCAGCAGTTTAGGTGCCAGCTCTGGAAACACCATATATTTT. Protein product: CASSLGASSGNTIYF.

This chain uses TRBV24-1 with TRBJ2-5; 7 bases fit TRBD2. V shed 3 bases and J 1 base; nucleotides not matched to a gene: 4. Germline CDR1 is KGHDR and CDR2 is SFDVKD. The CDR3 contains 15 residues. The DNA for the CDR3 is TGTGCCACCAGTGATCAAACTAGCGCCCAAGAGACCCAGTACTTC. Its translation: CATSDQTSAQETQYF.

This rearrangement joins TRBV7-9 to TRBJ2-3; 11 bases agree with TRBD1. Losses at the gene ends were 5 bases for V and 3 bases for J; bases not matched to a gene: 7. The CDR3 loop spans 16 amino acids. CDR1 is SEHNR and CDR2 is FQNEAQ in the germline V gene (reference sequence). CDR3 loop: CASSPWTGGSTDTQYF. The CDR3 DNA follows: TGTGCCAGCAGCCCTTGGACAGGGGGCTCGACAGATACGCAGTATTTT.

The chain carries TRBV25-1 and TRBJ1-1, with D maybe TRBD1 (6 bases). The germline CDR1 and CDR2 sequences are MGHDK and SYGVNS. The germline V and J ends were trimmed by 8 bases and 0 bases, with 10 bases remaining between them. This CDR3 has 13 residues. The CDR3 loop is CASSGQMNTEAFF. As DNA, the CDR3 is TGTGCCAGCTCGGGACAAATGAACACTGAAGCTTTCTTT.

This chain uses TRBV4-1 with TRBJ2-1; 11 nucleotides line up with TRBD2. This CDR3 contains 16 residues. V was clipped by 0 bases and J by 10 bases; unmatched bases: 8. The germline V gene has CDR1 MGHRA and CDR2 YSYEKL. CDR3 sequence (DNA): TGCGCCAGCAGCCAAGATATTAGCGGGAGGGCCCGGGAGCAGTTCTTC. Translated, it gives CASSQDISGRAREQFF.

The chain combines TRBV6-5 with TRBJ2-1, with TRBD2 identical over 11 bases. The ends lost 7 bases at V and 10 bases at J; junction bases unmatched: 12. Germline CDR1 is MNHEY and CDR2 is SVGAGI. The CDR3 is 15 amino acids. The CDR3 region is CASTLLAGGPEEQFF. The CDR3 bases are TGTGCCAGCACACTGCTAGCGGGAGGACCAGAAGAGCAGTTCTTC.

The V gene is TRBV5-1, the J gene TRBJ2-3; a weak D match, TRBD1 (5 bases). V lost 2 bases, J lost 2 bases, and 12 bases lay in between. The CDR3 has 15 amino acids. CDR1 SGHRS and CDR2 YFSETQ come from the germline V gene. CDR3 protein: CASSFTGVVTDTQYF. In nucleotides, the CDR3 is TGCGCCAGCAGCTTTACAGGAGTGGTCACAGATACGCAGTATTTT.

The chain uses TRBV10-3 and TRBJ2-3; 14 nucleotides match TRBD2. The CDR3 has 17 residues. CDR1 and CDR2 from the germline V gene are ENHRY and SYGVKD. Germline trimming cut 0 bases from V and 5 bases from J; bases unmatched to any gene: 4. The CDR3: CAISESGTSGSKDTQYF. The CDR3 nucleotides read TGTGCCATCAGTGAGTCCGGGACTAGCGGGAGTAAAGATACGCAGTATTTT.

The chain is built from TRBV6-5 and TRBJ1-2, with a tentative D call TRBD1 (6 bases). V was cut by 0 bases and J by 4 bases, with 9 bases left in between. The V gene's germline CDR1 is MNHEY and CDR2 SVGAGI. This CDR3 has 14 residues. CDR3 loop: CASSYSADSYGYTF. CDR3 DNA: TGTGCCAGCAGTTACTCGGCGGACAGCTATGGCTACACCTTC.

V gene TRBV11-3 combines with J gene TRBJ1-2; tentative D call: TRBD1 (5 bases). There are 13 residues in the CDR3. The germline V gene encodes CDR1 SGHNT and CDR2 YENEEA. Trimming pared 0 bases from V and 8 bases from J, leaving 10 bases between. CDR3 residues: CASSLDREGGYTF. The CDR3 DNA is TGTGCCAGCAGCTTAGACAGGGAGGGGGGCTACACCTTC. Combining the CDR3 with reference TRBV11-3 and TRBJ1-2 gives the whole variable domain EAGVVQSPRYKIIEKKQPVAFWCNPISGHNTLYWYLQNLGQGPELLIRYENEEAVDDSQLPKDRFSAERLKGVDSTLKIQPAELGDSAVYLCASSLDREGGYTFGSGTRLTVV.

The genes are TRBV3-1 (or the pseudogene TRBV3-2) and TRBJ2-3, with 8 bases fitting TRBD2. This CDR3 region has 18 residues. V dropped 0 bases and J dropped 8; count of bases not matched to a gene: 16. CDR1 is LGHDT and CDR2 is YNNKEL in the germline V gene (reference sequence). DNA of the CDR3: TGTGCCAGCAGCCAAGATGGGCAGCGGGAGCCATTCCCGGGTACGCAGTATTTT. Translating gives CASSQDGQREPFPGTQYF.

CDR3 in amino acids: CASSLPSSGRMRGNEQFF. Here the CDR3 DNA reads TGTGCCAGCAGCCTACCCTCTAGCGGGAGAATGAGGGGAAATGAGCAGTTCTTC. The chain joins TRBV5-5 to TRBJ2-1; 10 bases line up with TRBD2. Germline-derived CDR1 and CDR2 are SGHKS and YYEKEE (reference sequence). V lost 4 bases, J lost 7 bases, and 17 bases stayed unmatched. This CDR3 contains 18 residues.

The chain recombines TRBV4-1 with TRBJ2-7; 7 bases map to TRBD1. The V gene's germline CDR1 is MGHRA and CDR2 YSYEKL. The CDR3 extends over 12 amino acids. V was clipped by 6 bases and J by 6 bases; unmatched bases: 5. CDR3 in DNA: TGCGCCAGCAGTCCGGACAGGCGCGAGCAGTACTTC. This gives the protein CASSPDRREQYF.

The chain combines TRBV4-2 with TRBJ2-1; tentatively, D is TRBD2 (5 bases). Between the trimmed V and J ends, which lost 1 base and 1 base, there was a span of 11 bases. Looked up from germline, CDR1 is LGHNA and CDR2 is YNFKEQ. CDR3 length equals 16 residues. CDR3 in DNA: TGTGCCAGCAGCCAAGGGGTCGGGGAGTCCTACAATGAGCAGTTCTTC. Encoded protein: CASSQGVGESYNEQFF.